This T cell receptor (beta chain) was documented in a study of T cells in women clearing cervical HPV infection. Looking at the study overall: Cases were women with histologically confirmed HPV16-related CIN3 or worse, including a couple of invasive cancers. Case blood drawn at lesion detection; control blood after infection cleared. Study results and caveats: Cases and controls were distinguished at AUC 0.83 by richness and V genes.

The CDR3 consists of 17 residues. Germline values: CDR1 MNHNS, CDR2 SASEGT. J lost 4 bases, V lost 1 base, and 7 bases had no gene match. Here immunoSEQ multiplex PCR was the method, and the copy in TCRdb shows in-frame clones only, minus some. Recorded here are tens of thousands of clones; the top ten clones represent around 20%. A word on this clone: What it binds is not known. Read sequence stops 3 residues before the CDR3 end, and the germline J gene provides the missing end.

This chain joins TRBV6-1 and TRBJ2-1, with 10 bases fitting TRBD2. The sequencing sample was made of blood buffy coat. The clonotype comes from a woman between 18 and 75 years old with a cervical HPV16 infection that either progressed to CIN3+ or cleared (not recorded which). Incomplete CDR3 DNA: TGTGCCAGCAGTGAAGTCAGCGGGAGGGCCCTATACAATGAG. It specifies CASSEVSGRALYNE. The whole CDR3 is CASSEVSGRALYNEQFF.